This T cell receptor (beta chain) was identified during a study of blood T cell repertoires in COVID-19. Study summary: The United States, Italy and Spain supplied acute and convalescent COVID-19 samples.

Recovered Cohort 3 donors showed two negative PCRs, clearance, or symptom resolution. The protocol was immunoSEQ multiplex PCR, while the TCRdb copy is restricted to in-frame clones and leaves out a portion. The data show around 390,000 clones, with around nine tenths seen just once and roughly a tenth held by the top ten. This receptor was identified in a woman between 45 and 65 years old who had recovered from COVID-19. Sequenced material: PBMCs or T cells enriched from blood (not recorded which).

The CDR3 region has the DNA TGTGCCAGCGGGGGGGGGCTTGAATACCAGCCCCAGCATTTT. Amino acids: CASGGGLEYQPQHF. The chain recombines TRBV28 with TRBJ1-5; a weak D match, TRBD1 (6 bases). With 8 bases removed from V and 7 bases from J, the gap between germline ends came to 18 bases. The CDR3 has 14 amino acids. Per the germline V gene, CDR1 is MDHEN and CDR2 is SYDVKM.